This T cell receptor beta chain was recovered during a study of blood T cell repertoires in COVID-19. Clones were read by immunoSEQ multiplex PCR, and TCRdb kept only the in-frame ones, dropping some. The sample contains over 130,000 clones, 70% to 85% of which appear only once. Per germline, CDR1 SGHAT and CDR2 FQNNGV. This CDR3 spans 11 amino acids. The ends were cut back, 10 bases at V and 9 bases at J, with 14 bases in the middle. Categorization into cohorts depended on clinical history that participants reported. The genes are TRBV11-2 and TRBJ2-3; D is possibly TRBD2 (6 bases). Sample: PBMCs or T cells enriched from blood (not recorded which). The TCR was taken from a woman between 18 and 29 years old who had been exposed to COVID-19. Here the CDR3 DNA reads TGTGCCAAACGGGGACGGGAGACGCAGTATTTT. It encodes CAKRGRETQYF.